The present T cell receptor beta chain was sequenced within a study of blood T cell repertoires in COVID-19. Across the study: The analysed material was cDNA or gDNA that came from T cells, B-cell-depleted T cells, or PBMCs.

CDR3 size: 18 residues. The V gene end was trimmed by 0 bases and the J gene end by 5 bases; junction bases not matched to a gene: 9. CDR1 and CDR2 (germline): MGHRA, YSYEKL. Participant-reported clinical history was the basis for cohort assignment. Methods used by the authors: From reference gene primer amplification, estimates of nucleated cell counts were derived. The table came from immunoSEQ multiplex PCR; TCRdb's copy has only in-frame clones and leaves some out. V and J calls and clone size are given by that table; D and trimming were obtained from the DNA. Altogether approximately 270,000 clones are present, about nine tenths being singletons, with the ten largest covering approximately 1.3%.

Material for sequencing was PBMCs or T cells enriched from blood (not recorded which). The chain joins TRBV4-1 to TRBJ2-5, with TRBD2 matching 13 bases. The receptor was derived from a human donor in a cohort exposed to, infected with or recovered from COVID-19 (not recorded which). The donor label of this sample is uncertain. CDR3 region: CASSQELAGGRIGETQYF. Written as DNA, the CDR3 is TGCGCCAGCAGCCAAGAACTAGCGGGGGGGCGTATCGGTGAGACCCAGTACTTC.